This entry is about one T cell receptor (beta chain). This CDR3 has 14 amino acids. Deletions cut 3 bases from V and 7 bases from J, with 13 bases between. CDR1 and CDR2 from the germline V gene are SGHRS and YFSETQ. This entry comes from a study of T cell changes during pregnancy in multiple sclerosis. Sequenced by immunoSEQ multiplex PCR; TCRdb stores in-frame clones only, minus some. The sample holds roughly 120,000 clones, roughly 90% seen once. The clonotype was recovered from a female donor with multiple sclerosis, enrolled in a pregnancy study. The source was peripheral blood, collected in the third trimester of pregnancy. The chain has TRBV5-1 and TRBJ1-4; D perhaps matches TRBD1 (6 bases). CDR3 sequence reads: CASSSTGTSEKLFF. The CDR3 DNA reads TGCGCCAGCAGCTCTACAGGGACCTCTGAAAAACTGTTTTTT. Full variable domain (missing parts from reference TRBV5-1 and TRBJ1-4): KAGVTQTPRYLIKTRGQQVTLSCSPISGHRSVSWYQQTPGQGLQFLFEYFSETQRNKGNFPGRFSGRQFSNSRSEMNVSTLELGDSALYLCASSSTGTSEKLFFGSGTQLSVL.